What follows are 14 T cell receptor beta chains derived from one specimen sequenced in a study of blood T cell repertoires in COVID-19 (dated by TCRdb to between 2020 and 2021). Library method: the immunoSEQ multiplex PCR assay. In its TCRdb copy, this immuneACCESS table keeps in-frame sequences only and misses some clones. Where compared with another copy, unresolved V genes explain less than half of these, and the others have no known cause. The sample records about 270,000 clones, about nine tenths of which are singletons. About 2.3% of the sample belongs to the ten largest clones. Sequencing input: PBMCs or T cells enriched from blood (not recorded which). These receptors originate from a woman in her forties with acute COVID-19.

The chain links TRBV7-3 to TRBJ1-4; D might be TRBD1 (6 bases). V was clipped by 1 base and J by 5 bases, with 14 bases between them. Looked up from germline, CDR1 is SGHTA and CDR2 is FQGTGA. CDR3 length: 16 amino acids. CDR3 sequence: CASSLIGSGTNEKLFF. The CDR3 bases are TGTGCCAGCAGCTTAATAGGTTCAGGGACAAATGAAAAACTGTTTTTT.

The chain joins TRBV3-1 (or the pseudogene TRBV3-2) to TRBJ2-5, with 7 bases that match TRBD2. The CDR3 runs to 12 residues. CDR1 is LGHDT and CDR2 is YNNKEL in the germline V gene (reference sequence). V dropped 1 base and J dropped 8; count of bases not matched to a gene: 1. The CDR3 DNA reads TGTGCCAGCAGCCAAGGGGGGGGTACCCAGTACTTC. Encoded protein: CASSQGGGTQYF.

There are a few counts of this clone. CDR3 nucleotide sequence: TGTGCCAGCACCCCTAGCGGGGGGTTCTCTGGGGCCAACGTCCTGACTTTC. Residues: CASTPSGGFSGANVLTF. The gene calls are TRBV7-2 and TRBJ2-6; 11 bases align to TRBD2. The CDR3 contains 17 residues. Germline lookup yields CDR1 SGHTA and CDR2 FQGNSA. With 7 bases clipped from V and 0 bases from J, the junction kept 5 bases outside the gene matches.

In its sample, this clone was seen once. The chain carries TRBV28 and TRBJ1-5, with D possibly being TRBD1 (6 bases). The CDR3 runs 14 residues. Germline V CDR1 and CDR2: MDHEN, SYDVKM. Trimming pared 5 bases from V and 7 bases from J, leaving 15 bases between. CDR3 coding DNA: TGTGCCAGCAGTCTTCCGGGGGGGGGCCAGCCCCAGCATTTT. As protein: CASSLPGGGQPQHF.

This clone has just one count. The chain employs TRBV28 and TRBJ1-2; tentatively, D is TRBD1 (5 bases). The CDR3 totals 16 residues. The germline V gene has CDR1 MDHEN and CDR2 SYDVKM. Trimming shortened V by 2 bases and J by 6 bases, and 19 bases separated the two germline ends. Here the CDR3 reads CASSLPRPAGEDGYTF. DNA for the CDR3: TGTGCCAGCAGTTTACCCCGTCCTGCGGGGGAGGATGGCTACACCTTC.

The V and J genes are TRBV28 and TRBJ1-2; 7 bases align to TRBD1. The CDR3 length is 14 residues. V was clipped by 4 bases and J by 4 bases; unmatched bases: 6. The germline gives CDR1 MDHEN, CDR2 SYDVKM. CDR3 bases: TGTGCCAGCAGTTCCCGACCAGGGGGCTATGGCTACACCTTC. Translation: CASSSRPGGYGYTF.

This clone was counted between two and nine times. The CDR3 sequence: CASSEMAEGARSYGYTF. CDR3 DNA: TGTGCCAGCAGTGAAATGGCGGAGGGGGCGCGATCATATGGCTACACCTTC. The genes are TRBV2 and TRBJ1-2; 7 bases agree with TRBD1. The length of the CDR3 is 17 residues. Germline trimming cut 2 bases from V and 5 bases from J; bases unmatched to any gene: 14. CDR1 SNHLY and CDR2 FYNNEI come from the germline V gene.

A word on this clone: One end of the junction fails to match germline, which may point to a read error. The chain employs TRBV11-3 and TRBJ2-7; D is undetermined. The CDR3 length is 12 residues. Germline lookup yields CDR1 SGHNT and CDR2 YENEEA. For the CDR3, the DNA is TGTGCCAGCAGCTTAGCTACTACCCCACCTAGCTTC. The encoded protein is CASSLATTPPSF.

The chain couples TRBV6-1 to TRBJ1-2; 7 bases agree with TRBD1. J was trimmed by 6 bases and V by 3 bases; bases with no gene match: 7. Germline V gene sequence: CDR1 MNHNS, CDR2 SASEGT. The CDR3 has 14 amino acids. The CDR3: CASSDGRGMNGYTF. The CDR3 nucleotides are TGTGCCAGCAGTGATGGCAGGGGGATGAATGGCTACACCTTC.

The chain recombines TRBV9 with TRBJ1-5; unclear D gene. The CDR3 runs to 13 residues. Trimming stripped 5 bases from V and 7 bases from J, with 13 bases between. Germline assignment: CDR1 SGDLS and CDR2 YYNGEE. The CDR3 here is CASSGSGFQPQHF. The CDR3 bases are TGTGCCAGCAGTGGATCGGGTTTCCAGCCCCAGCATTTT.

The genes are TRBV7-2 and TRBJ2-7; TRBD1 matches 9 bases. Germline CDR1 is SGHTA and CDR2 is FQGNSA. Trimming at V came to 8 bases and at J to 4 bases, leaving 12 bases not matched to a gene. The CDR3 has 15 residues. The CDR3 DNA is TGTGCCAGCTGCCCGGACAGGGGCTTTCTTTACGAGCAGTACTTC. Protein product: CASCPDRGFLYEQYF.

This chain joins TRBV6-1 and TRBJ1-6; no clear D gene. Trimming stripped 3 bases from V and 6 bases from J, with 12 bases between. The CDR3 spans 15 residues. Looked up from germline, CDR1 is MNHNS and CDR2 is SASEGT. The CDR3 reads CASSDLMTTNSPLHF. The DNA for the CDR3 is TGTGCCAGCAGTGATTTAATGACAACTAATTCACCCCTCCACTTT.

The V gene is TRBV5-1, the J gene TRBJ1-2; a weak D match, TRBD1 (6 bases). V lost 4 bases to trimming and J lost 8 bases, with 30 bases between them. The CDR3 is 18 amino acids. Germline V gene data show CDR1 as SGHRS and CDR2 as YFSETQ. The CDR3 loop is CASSGRDTMEAMFSGYTF. The DNA for the CDR3 is TGCGCCAGCAGCGGAAGGGACACGATGGAAGCTATGTTTTCGGGCTACACCTTC.

The rearrangement uses TRBV5-1 and TRBJ2-3; 8 bases line up with TRBD1. V shed 0 bases, J shed 1 base, and the junction held 7 bases outside the gene matches. CDR3 length: 17 amino acids. The germline V gene encodes CDR1 SGHRS and CDR2 YFSETQ. DNA for the CDR3: TGCGCCAGCAGCTTGGGGTCTGCAGGGGGCGGCACAGATACGCAGTATTTT. Residues: CASSLGSAGGGTDTQYF.